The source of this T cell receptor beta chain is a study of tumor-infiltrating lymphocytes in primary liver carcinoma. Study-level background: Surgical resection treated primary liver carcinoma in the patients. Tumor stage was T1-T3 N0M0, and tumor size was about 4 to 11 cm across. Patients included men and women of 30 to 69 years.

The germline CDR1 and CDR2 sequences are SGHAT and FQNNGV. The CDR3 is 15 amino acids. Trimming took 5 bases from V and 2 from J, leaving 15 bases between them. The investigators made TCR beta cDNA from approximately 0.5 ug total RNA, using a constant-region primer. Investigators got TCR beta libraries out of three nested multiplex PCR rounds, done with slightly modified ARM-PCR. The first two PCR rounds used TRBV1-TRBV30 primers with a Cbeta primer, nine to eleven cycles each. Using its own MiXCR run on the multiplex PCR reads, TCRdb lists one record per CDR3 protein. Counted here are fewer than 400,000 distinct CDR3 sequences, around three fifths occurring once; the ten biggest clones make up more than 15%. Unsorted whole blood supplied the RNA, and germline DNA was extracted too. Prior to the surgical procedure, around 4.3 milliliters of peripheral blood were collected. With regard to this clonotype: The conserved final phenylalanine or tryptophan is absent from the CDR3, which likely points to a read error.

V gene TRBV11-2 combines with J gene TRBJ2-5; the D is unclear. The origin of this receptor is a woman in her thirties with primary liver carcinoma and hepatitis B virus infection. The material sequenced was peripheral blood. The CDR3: CASSPDRIGQETQYL. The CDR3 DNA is TGTGCCAGCAGCCCAGACCGTATCGGTCAAGAGACCCAGTACCTC.